Each of the 18 T cell receptor beta chains below was sequenced from the same sample in a study of regulatory T cells in long-lasting Graves disease. TCR beta libraries were built with iRepertoire HTBI primers and Arm-PCR of CDR3 regions. MiXCR, applied by TCRdb to the multiplex PCR reads, yields one record per CDR3 protein. The table has 350,000 to 400,000 distinct CDR3 sequences, about 16% seen once; the top ten hold 22%. Time point in this sample: newly diagnosed GD, antithyroid drugs for less than 3 months. The authors made the TCR library using RNA they extracted from PBMCs. Source: peripheral blood mononuclear cells (PBMCs), taken at new diagnosis, from a patient treated with antithyroid drugs. These receptors were collected from a female donor with Graves disease.

This clonotype appeared many times. The V call is TRBV27, the J call TRBJ1-5; TRBD1 is a possible D gene (5 bases). CDR3 length: 16 amino acids. Trimming pared 0 bases from V and 4 bases from J, leaving 13 bases between. Germline V CDR1 and CDR2: MNHEY, SMNVEV (reference sequence). The DNA of the CDR3 is TGTGCCAGCAGTTTATCGGGGGGAATGGGGAATCAGCCCCAGCATTTT. Its protein product is CASSLSGGMGNQPQHF.

This clonotype came up many times. The V call is TRBV27, the J call TRBJ2-7; 14 nucleotides match TRBD2. Losses at the gene ends were 3 bases for V and 2 bases for J; bases not matched to a gene: 6. The CDR3 length is 17 residues. The germline V gene encodes CDR1 MNHEY and CDR2 SMNVEV (reference sequence). CDR3 amino acids: CASSFKGLAGDAYEQYF. Here the CDR3 DNA reads TGTGCCAGCAGTTTTAAGGGACTAGCGGGAGACGCCTACGAGCAGTACTTC.

Comments on this clonotype: A clone one base away is much larger, so this may be a read error. The gene calls are TRBV24-1 and TRBJ2-1, with 7 bases identical to TRBD2. This CDR3 comprises 15 residues. The germline CDR1 and CDR2 sequences are KGHDR and SFDVKD. The CDR3: CVTSVRGRGYNEQFF. CDR3 coding DNA: TGTGTCACCAGTGTCCGCGGGAGAGGTTACAATGAGCAGTTCTTC.

V and J are TRBV11-2 and TRBJ2-6, with 11 bases identical to TRBD2. There are 18 residues in the CDR3. The V gene's germline CDR1 is SGHAT and CDR2 FQNNGV. Unmatched junction bases numbered 5, after V lost 4 bases and J lost 0 bases. The CDR3 nucleotides are TGTGCCAGCAGCTCTAGACTAGCGGGGAGCTCTGGGGCCAACGTCCTGACTTTC. It encodes CASSSRLAGSSGANVLTF.

This clonotype was seen ten or more times. The CDR3 protein is CASSKLTGGPEAFF. The CDR3 bases are TGTGCCAGCAGCAAACTAACAGGGGGCCCTGAAGCTTTCTTT. The rearrangement uses TRBV7-9 and TRBJ1-1; 9 positions agree with TRBD1. This CDR3 region has 14 residues. Per the germline V gene, CDR1 is SEHNR and CDR2 is FQNEAQ (reference sequence). With 5 bases clipped from V and 6 bases from J, the junction kept 7 bases outside the gene matches.

This clonotype came up many times. V gene TRBV20-1 combines with J gene TRBJ2-1; 7 nucleotides align to TRBD1. The CDR3 has 14 amino acids. Unmatched junction bases numbered 7, after V lost 5 bases and J lost 3 bases. Germline CDR1 and CDR2: DFQATT and SNEGSKA (reference sequence). The CDR3 nucleotides are TGCAGTGCTTCTGACAGGGTGGGCTACAATGAGCAGTTCTTC. Amino acids: CSASDRVGYNEQFF.

Regarding this clonotype: At one end, the junction sequence differs from germline, possibly due to a read error. The J gene is TRBJ2-6, the V gene TRBV4-1, with D possibly TRBD1 on 5 matching bases. CDR3 size: 18 residues. CDR1 is MGHRA, CDR2 YSYEKL, per germline. CDR3: CAGSQASQALTGANVLTF. CDR3 bases: TGCGCCGGCAGCCAAGCGTCACAGGCACTTACTGGGGCCAACGTCCTGACTTTC.

This clonotype was picked up many times. This chain joins TRBV11-2 and TRBJ2-1; 8 nucleotides align to TRBD1. Germline assignment: CDR1 SGHAT and CDR2 FQNNGV. This CDR3 contains 15 residues. The ends lost 6 bases at V and 4 bases at J; junction bases unmatched: 8. The CDR3 DNA follows: TGTGCCAGCAGAGCCGGGACAGGCCCGTACAATGAGCAGTTCTTC. This translates into CASRAGTGPYNEQFF.

Ten or more counts support this clonotype. The chain links TRBV5-1 to TRBJ1-2; D might be TRBD1 (6 bases). V lost 4 bases and J lost 7, with 14 bases in between. The germline V gene has CDR1 SGHRS and CDR2 YFSETQ. The CDR3 is made up of 13 amino acids. CDR3 bases: TGCGCCAGCAGCCTAGAGACAGGTCCTGGCTACACCTTC. It yields the protein CASSLETGPGYTF.

V and J are TRBV27 and TRBJ2-7; no clear D gene. This CDR3 is built from 14 residues. V lost 4 bases to trimming and J lost 4 bases, with 14 bases between them. Germline CDR1 reads MNHEY; CDR2 reads SMNVEV (reference sequence). The CDR3: CASSSLRGPYEQYF. The CDR3 bases are TGTGCCAGCAGTTCCCTTCGAGGTCCTTACGAGCAGTACTTC.

This clonotype was seen repeatedly, ten times or more. This chain joins TRBV27 and TRBJ2-1; D may be TRBD2 (5 bases). Trimming pared 2 bases from V and 0 bases from J, leaving 8 bases between. Germline loops: CDR1 MNHEY, CDR2 SMNVEV (reference sequence). The CDR3 is 15 residues long. CDR3 region: CASSLSGFSYNEQFF. As DNA, the CDR3 is TGTGCCAGCAGTTTAAGCGGATTCTCCTACAATGAGCAGTTCTTC.

Only a few counts were recorded for this clonotype. V is TRBV4-2 and J is TRBJ2-1, with a possible D match to TRBD2 (6 bases). This CDR3 comprises 19 residues. CDR1 and CDR2 from the germline V gene are LGHNA and YNFKEQ. Trimming pared 4 bases from V and 2 bases from J, leaving 24 bases between. The CDR3 reads CASSPGETRWGGAYNEQFF. In nucleotides, the CDR3 is TGTGCCAGCAGCCCGGGGGAGACTAGATGGGGTGGGGCCTACAATGAGCAGTTCTTC.

The CDR3 sequence: CASSPEGYWGEQYF. In nucleotides, the CDR3 is TGTGCCAGCAGCCCGGAAGGGTACTGGGGAGAGCAGTACTTC. The V and J genes are TRBV7-9 and TRBJ2-7; D uncertain. The V gene lost 5 bases and the J gene lost 7 bases, with 18 bases spanning the gap. Germline loops: CDR1 SEHNR, CDR2 FQNEAQ (reference sequence). The CDR3 contains 14 residues.

This chain connects TRBV4-1 to TRBJ1-5; no definite D call. Trimming removed 4 bases at V and 6 bases at J, with 19 bases between. The CDR3 is 16 amino acids. CDR1 and CDR2 from the germline V gene are MGHRA and YSYEKL. CDR3: CASSPSLPTRGQPQHF. The CDR3, as DNA: TGCGCCAGCAGCCCCAGTTTGCCCACCCGCGGTCAGCCCCAGCATTTT.

Many counts were recorded for this clonotype. This rearrangement joins TRBV6-1 to TRBJ1-6; 7 nucleotides align to TRBD1. Per the germline V gene, CDR1 is MNHNS and CDR2 is SASEGT. Trimming at V came to 6 bases and at J to 9 bases, leaving 8 bases not matched to a gene. The CDR3 loop spans 14 amino acids. The CDR3 nucleotides are TGTGCCAGCAGCCGAGGACAGGTCATTTCACCCCTCCACTTT. It codes for CASSRGQVISPLHF.

This clonotype was detected ten times or more. This chain links TRBV7-3 with TRBJ2-3; 7 nucleotides agree with TRBD2. The germline gives CDR1 SGHTA, CDR2 FQGTGA. Losses at the gene ends were 4 bases for V and 0 bases for J; bases not matched to a gene: 1. The CDR3 consists of 14 residues. In nucleotides, the CDR3 is TGTGCCAGCAGCTGGACTAGAAGCACAGATACGCAGTATTTT. Its protein is CASSWTRSTDTQYF.

The sample holds many counts of this clonotype. The CDR3 nucleotides are TGTGCCTGGGAGGGAGATACGCAGTATTTT. This sequence encodes CAWEGDTQYF. The chain combines TRBV30 with TRBJ2-3, with a weak D call TRBD2 (5 bases). The germline V gene encodes CDR1 GTSNPN and CDR2 SVGIG (reference sequence). This CDR3 has 10 residues. Trimming took 5 bases from V and 5 from J, leaving 5 bases between them.

There are a few counts of this clonotype. The chain is built from TRBV12-3 or TRBV12-4 and TRBJ1-2; a weak D match, TRBD1 (5 bases). Trimming removed 1 base at V and 4 bases at J, with 16 bases between. CDR3 length: 16 amino acids. The CDR3 DNA is TGTGCCAGCAGTTTAGTGATATTATCCGGGGCCTATGGCTACACCTTC. This codes for CASSLVILSGAYGYTF.